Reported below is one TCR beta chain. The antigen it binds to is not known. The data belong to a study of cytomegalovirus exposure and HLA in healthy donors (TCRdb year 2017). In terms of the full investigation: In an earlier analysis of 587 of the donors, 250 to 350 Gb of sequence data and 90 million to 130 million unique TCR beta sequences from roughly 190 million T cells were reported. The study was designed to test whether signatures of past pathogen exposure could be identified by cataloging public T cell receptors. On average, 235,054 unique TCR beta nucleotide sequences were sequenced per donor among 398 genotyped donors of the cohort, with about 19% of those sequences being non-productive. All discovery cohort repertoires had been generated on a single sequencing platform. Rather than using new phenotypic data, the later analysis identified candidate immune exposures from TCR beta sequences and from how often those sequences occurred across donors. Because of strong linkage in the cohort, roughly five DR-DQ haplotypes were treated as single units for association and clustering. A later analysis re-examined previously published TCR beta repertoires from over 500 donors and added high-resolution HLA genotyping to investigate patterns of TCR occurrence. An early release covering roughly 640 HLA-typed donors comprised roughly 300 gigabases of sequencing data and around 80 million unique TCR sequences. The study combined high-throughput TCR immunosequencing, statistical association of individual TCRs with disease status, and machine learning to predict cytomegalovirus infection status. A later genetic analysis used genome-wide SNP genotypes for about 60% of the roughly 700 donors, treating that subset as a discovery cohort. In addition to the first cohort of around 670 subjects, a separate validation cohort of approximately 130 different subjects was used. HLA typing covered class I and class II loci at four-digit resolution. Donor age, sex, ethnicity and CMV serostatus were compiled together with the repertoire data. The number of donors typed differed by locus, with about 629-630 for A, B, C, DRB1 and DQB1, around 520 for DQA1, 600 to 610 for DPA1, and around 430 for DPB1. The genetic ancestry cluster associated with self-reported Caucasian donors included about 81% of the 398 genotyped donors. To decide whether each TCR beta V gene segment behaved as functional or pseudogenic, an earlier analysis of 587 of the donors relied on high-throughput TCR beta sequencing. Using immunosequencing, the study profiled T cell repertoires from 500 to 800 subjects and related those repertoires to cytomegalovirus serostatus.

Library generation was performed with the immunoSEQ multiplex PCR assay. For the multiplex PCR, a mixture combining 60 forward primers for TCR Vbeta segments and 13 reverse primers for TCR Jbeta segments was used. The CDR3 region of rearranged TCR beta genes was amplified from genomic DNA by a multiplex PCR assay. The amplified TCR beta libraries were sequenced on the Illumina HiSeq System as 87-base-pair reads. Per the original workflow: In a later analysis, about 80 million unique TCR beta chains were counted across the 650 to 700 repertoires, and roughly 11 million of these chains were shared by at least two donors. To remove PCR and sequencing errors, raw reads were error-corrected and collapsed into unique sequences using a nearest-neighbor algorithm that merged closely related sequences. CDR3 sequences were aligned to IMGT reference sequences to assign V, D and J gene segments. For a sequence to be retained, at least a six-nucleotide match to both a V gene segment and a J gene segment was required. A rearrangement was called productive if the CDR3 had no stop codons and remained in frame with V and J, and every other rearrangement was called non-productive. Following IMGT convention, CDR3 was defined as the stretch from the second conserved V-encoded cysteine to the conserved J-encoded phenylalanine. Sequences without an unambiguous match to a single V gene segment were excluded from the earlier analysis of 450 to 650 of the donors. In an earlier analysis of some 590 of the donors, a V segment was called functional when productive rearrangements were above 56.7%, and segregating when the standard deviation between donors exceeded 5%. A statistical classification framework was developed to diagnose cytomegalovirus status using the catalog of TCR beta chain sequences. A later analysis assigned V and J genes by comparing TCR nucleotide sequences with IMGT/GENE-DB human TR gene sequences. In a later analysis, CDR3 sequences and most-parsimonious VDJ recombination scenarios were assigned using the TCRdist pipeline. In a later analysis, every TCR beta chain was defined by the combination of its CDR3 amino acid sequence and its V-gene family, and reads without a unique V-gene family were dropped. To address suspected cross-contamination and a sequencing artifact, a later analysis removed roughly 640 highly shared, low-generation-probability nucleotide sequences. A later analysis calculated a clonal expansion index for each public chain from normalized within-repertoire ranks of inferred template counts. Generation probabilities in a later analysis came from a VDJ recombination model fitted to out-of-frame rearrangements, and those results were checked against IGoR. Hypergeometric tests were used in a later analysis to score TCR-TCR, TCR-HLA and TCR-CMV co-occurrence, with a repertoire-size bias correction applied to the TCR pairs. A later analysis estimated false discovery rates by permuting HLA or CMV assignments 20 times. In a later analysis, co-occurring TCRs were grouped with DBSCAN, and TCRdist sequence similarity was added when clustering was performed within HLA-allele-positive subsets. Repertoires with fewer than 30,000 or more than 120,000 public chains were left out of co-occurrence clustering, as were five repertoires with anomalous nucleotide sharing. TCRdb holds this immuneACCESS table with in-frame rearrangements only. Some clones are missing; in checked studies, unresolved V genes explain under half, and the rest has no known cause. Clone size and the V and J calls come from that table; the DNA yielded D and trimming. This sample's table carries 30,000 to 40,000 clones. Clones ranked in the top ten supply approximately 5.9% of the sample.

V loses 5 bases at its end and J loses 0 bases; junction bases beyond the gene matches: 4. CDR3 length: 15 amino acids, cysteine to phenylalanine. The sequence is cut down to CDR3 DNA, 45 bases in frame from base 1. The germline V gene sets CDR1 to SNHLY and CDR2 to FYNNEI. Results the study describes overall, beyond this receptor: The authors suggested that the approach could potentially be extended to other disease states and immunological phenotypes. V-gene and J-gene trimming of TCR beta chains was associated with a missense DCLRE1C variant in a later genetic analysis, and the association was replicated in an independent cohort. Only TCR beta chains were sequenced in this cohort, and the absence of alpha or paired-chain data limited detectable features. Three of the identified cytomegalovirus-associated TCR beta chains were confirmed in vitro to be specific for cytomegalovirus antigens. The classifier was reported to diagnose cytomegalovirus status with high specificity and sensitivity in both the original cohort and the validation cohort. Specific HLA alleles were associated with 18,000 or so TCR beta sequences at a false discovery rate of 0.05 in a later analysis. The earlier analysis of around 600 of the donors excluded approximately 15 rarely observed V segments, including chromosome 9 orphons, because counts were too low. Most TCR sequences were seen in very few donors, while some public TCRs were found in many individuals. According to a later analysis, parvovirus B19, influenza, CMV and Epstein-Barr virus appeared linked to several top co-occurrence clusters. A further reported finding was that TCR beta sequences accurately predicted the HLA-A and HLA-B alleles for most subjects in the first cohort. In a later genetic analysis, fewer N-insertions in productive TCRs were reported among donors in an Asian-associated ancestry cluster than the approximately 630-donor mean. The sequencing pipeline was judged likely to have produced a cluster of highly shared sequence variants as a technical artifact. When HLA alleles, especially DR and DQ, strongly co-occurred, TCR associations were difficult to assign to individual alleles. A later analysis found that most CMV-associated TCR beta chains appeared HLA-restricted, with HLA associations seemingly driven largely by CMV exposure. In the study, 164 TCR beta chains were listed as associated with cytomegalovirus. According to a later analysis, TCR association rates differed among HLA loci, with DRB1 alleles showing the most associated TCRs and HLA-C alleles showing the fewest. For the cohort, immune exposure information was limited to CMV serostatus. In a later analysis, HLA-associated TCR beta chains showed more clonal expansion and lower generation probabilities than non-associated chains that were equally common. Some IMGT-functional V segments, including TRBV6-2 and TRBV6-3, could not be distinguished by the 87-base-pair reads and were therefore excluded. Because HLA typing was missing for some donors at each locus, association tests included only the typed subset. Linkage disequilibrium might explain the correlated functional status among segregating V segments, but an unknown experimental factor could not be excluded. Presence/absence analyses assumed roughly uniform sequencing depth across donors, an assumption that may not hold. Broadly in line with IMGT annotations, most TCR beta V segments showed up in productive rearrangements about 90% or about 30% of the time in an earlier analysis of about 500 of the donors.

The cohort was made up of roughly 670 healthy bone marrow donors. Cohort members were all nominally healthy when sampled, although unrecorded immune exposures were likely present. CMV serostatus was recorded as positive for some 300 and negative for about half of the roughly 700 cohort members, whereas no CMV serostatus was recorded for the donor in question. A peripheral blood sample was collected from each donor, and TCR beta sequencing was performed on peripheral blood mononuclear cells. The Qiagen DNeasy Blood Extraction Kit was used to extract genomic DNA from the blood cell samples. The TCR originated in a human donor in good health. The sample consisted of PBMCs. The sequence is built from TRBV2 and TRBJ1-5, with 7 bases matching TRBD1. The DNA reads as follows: TGTGCCAGCAGTCGACAGGGTAATAGCAATCAGCCCCAGCATTTT. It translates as CASSRQGNSNQPQHF.